This T cell receptor (beta chain) is drawn from a study of T-cell reconstitution after alpha-beta-depleted transplantation in children. Regarding the study as a whole: Some patients' high day-60 TCRbeta diversity was traced to surviving recipient T cells and thymic progenitors. T-cell counts and diversity at one year following transplant were attributed mainly to newly produced T cells. Several hundred expanded graft clones reportedly gave rise to the alpha-beta T cells present about two months after transplant.

Germline-derived CDR1 and CDR2 are SGHDT and YYEEEE. Trimming left V 9 bases short and J 3 bases short, with 15 bases between. CDR3 length equals 13 residues. This clonotype has a handful of counts. What it binds is not known. For TCRbeta, the library was prepared with unique molecular identifiers. TCRdb independently ran MiXCR on the PCR reads; one entry per CDR3 protein. The table has a few hundred thousand distinct CDR3 sequences, roughly 30% seen once. The V and J genes are TRBV5-6 and TRBJ2-5; D assignment may be TRBD1 or TRBD2 (5 bases each). The source was PBMCs, collected before TCRalphabeta/CD19-depleted stem cell transplant. This clonotype was sampled from a boy in the first two years of life with Wiskott-Aldrich syndrome, due to receive a stem cell transplant. The CDR3 DNA follows: TGTGCCACCGGGACGGAGGTAAAAGAGACCCAGTACTTC. Residues: CATGTEVKETQYF.